Below are 23 T cell receptor beta chains sequenced from a single sample in a study of cytomegalovirus exposure and HLA in healthy donors (dated by TCRdb to the late 2010s). Libraries came from the immunoSEQ multiplex PCR assay. A mixture of 60 forward primers for TCR Vbeta segments and 13 reverse primers for TCR Jbeta segments was used in the multiplex PCR. TCRdb mirrors the immuneACCESS table, restricted to in-frame sequences. Some clones are absent from its copies; in checked studies, under half trace to an unresolved V gene, and the reason for the others is unknown. The sample records about 190,000 clones, around nine tenths of which are singletons. The ten most abundant clones make up roughly 1.8% of the sample. Sequences were obtained from PBMCs. The receptor source for this set is a woman under 30 in good health and CMV-seronegative.

The chain links TRBV4-3 to TRBJ1-2; D uncertain. V lost 1 base, J lost 3 bases, and 12 bases lay in between. Germline CDR1 and CDR2: LGHNA and YSLEER. The CDR3 loop spans 15 amino acids. The CDR3 DNA reads TGCGCCAGCAGCCAAGGACTCTTTTGGGACTATGGCTACACCTTC. Amino acid sequence: CASSQGLFWDYGYTF.

This clone has a single count. The rearrangement joins TRBV7-8 to TRBJ1-3; D uncertain. Trimming removed 5 bases at V and 4 bases at J, with 18 bases between. The germline V gene has CDR1 SGHVS and CDR2 FQNEAQ. This CDR3 spans 16 amino acids. The CDR3 sequence is CASSRRATGGGNTIYF. DNA of the CDR3: TGTGCCAGCAGCCGCCGGGCCACCGGAGGGGGAAACACCATATATTTT.

This sequence joins TRBV7-3 and TRBJ2-2; D is undetermined. The CDR3 spans 12 residues. V was trimmed by 2 bases and J by 6 bases, leaving 4 bases between them. The V gene's germline CDR1 is SGHTA and CDR2 FQGTGA. The chain's CDR3 is CASSLEAGELFF. As DNA, the CDR3 is TGTGCCAGCAGCTTAGAGGCCGGGGAGCTGTTTTTT.

The V gene is TRBV18, the J gene TRBJ2-6; possibly TRBD1 for D (6 bases). The length of the CDR3 is 17 residues. Germline-derived CDR1 and CDR2 are KGHSH and LQKENI. V dropped 6 bases and J dropped 0 bases, with 15 bases sitting between them. The CDR3 is CASSTGPPSSGANVLTF. CDR3 coding DNA: TGTGCCAGCTCCACAGGGCCTCCGAGCTCTGGGGCCAACGTCCTGACTTTC.

The gene calls are TRBV4-1 and TRBJ2-5, with 15 bases identical to TRBD2. The CDR3 is made up of 17 amino acids. CDR1 is MGHRA, CDR2 YSYEKL, per germline. Trimming removed 4 bases from V and 1 base from J; junction bases left unmatched: 4. The CDR3 sequence is CASSRTSGGAFQETQYF. CDR3 nucleotides: TGCGCCAGCAGCCGGACTAGCGGGGGGGCCTTCCAAGAGACCCAGTACTTC.

This chain joins TRBV7-8 and TRBJ2-1, with 7 bases fitting TRBD2. The CDR3 spans 15 residues. Germline CDR1 is SGHVS and CDR2 is FQNEAQ. After removal of 5 bases from V and 3 bases from J, the junction contained 7 bases not matched to a gene. CDR3 residues: CASSPRGSYYNEQFF. As DNA, the CDR3 is TGTGCCAGCAGCCCTCGCGGGAGCTACTACAATGAGCAGTTCTTC.

The chain has TRBV7-2 and TRBJ2-7, with a weak D call TRBD2 (5 bases). V lost 5 bases and J lost 3, with 17 bases in between. CDR1 and CDR2 from the germline V gene are SGHTA and FQGNSA. The CDR3 has 15 amino acids. The CDR3 reads CASSPTVVGGYEQYF. DNA for the CDR3: TGTGCCAGCAGCCCAACAGTAGTCGGAGGCTACGAGCAGTACTTC. Looking up the rest from reference TRBV7-2 and TRBJ2-7 gives the full variable domain: GAGVSQSPSNKVTEKGKDVELRCDPISGHTALYWYRQSLGQGLEFLIYFQGNSAPDKSGLPSDRFSAERTGGSVSTLTIQRTQQEDSAVYLCASSPTVVGGYEQYFGPGTRLTVT.

The V call is TRBV29-1, the J call TRBJ2-1; the D gene is possibly TRBD2 (6 bases). The CDR3 totals 14 residues. V lost 4 bases to trimming and J lost 0 bases, with 10 bases between them. Germline CDR1 and CDR2: SQVTM and ANQGSEA. The CDR3 nucleotides are TGCAGCGTTGTTGGAGGGAGCTCCTACAATGAGCAGTTCTTC. Its protein product is CSVVGGSSYNEQFF.

The J gene is TRBJ2-2, the V gene TRBV4-1, with 7 bases fitting TRBD2. Per the germline V gene, CDR1 is MGHRA and CDR2 is YSYEKL. CDR3 length: 14 amino acids. J lost 8 bases, V lost 3 bases, and 6 bases had no gene match. In nucleotides, the CDR3 is TGCGCCAGCAGCCATGCAGCGGGGTCGGGGGAGCTGTTTTTT. Its protein is CASSHAAGSGELFF.

The chain has TRBV5-6 and TRBJ1-1; D remains ambiguous. CDR1 is SGHDT, CDR2 YYEEEE, per germline. V lost 2 bases, J lost 5 bases, and 4 bases lay in between. This CDR3 region has 11 residues. The CDR3 protein is CASSFNTEAFF. DNA of the CDR3: TGTGCCAGCAGCTTTAATACTGAAGCTTTCTTT.

This chain joins TRBV19 and TRBJ1-2; tentatively, D is TRBD1 (5 bases). V dropped 6 bases and J dropped 0 bases, with 17 bases sitting between them. CDR1 is LNHDA and CDR2 is SQIVND in the germline V gene (reference sequence). The CDR3 is 16 amino acids. The CDR3 DNA is TGTGCCAGTAGCCAACAGGCTAGAGCCGCTAACTATGGCTACACCTTC. The encoded protein is CASSQQARAANYGYTF.

This clone came up many times. The rearrangement uses TRBV6-1 and TRBJ2-1; 8 nucleotides agree with TRBD2. The CDR3 is 15 amino acids. Germline CDR1 is MNHNS and CDR2 is SASEGT. With 6 bases clipped from V and 9 bases from J, the junction kept 13 bases outside the gene matches. The CDR3 DNA is TGTGCCAGCAGCGACGCCCCGACTAGCGACCGTGAGCAGTTCTTC. It specifies CASSDAPTSDREQFF.

This chain uses TRBV19 with TRBJ2-7; 10 bases match TRBD2. This CDR3 has 13 amino acids. V shed 8 bases and J 3 bases; nucleotides not matched to a gene: 4. In germline, CDR1 is LNHDA, CDR2 SQIVND (reference sequence). The CDR3 loop reads CASRASGGYEQYF. The CDR3 coding sequence is TGTGCCAGTCGGGCTAGCGGGGGCTACGAGCAGTACTTC.

The CDR3 nucleotides read TGTGCCTGGAGTGTGGGACTAGCGAGGCAAGAGACCCAGTACTTC. Protein product: CAWSVGLARQETQYF. The chain recombines TRBV30 with TRBJ2-5, with 10 bases that match TRBD2. The length of the CDR3 is 15 residues. Trimming took 0 bases from V and 2 from J; bases not matched to a gene: 3. Germline loops: CDR1 GTSNPN, CDR2 SVGIG (reference sequence).

The V and J genes are TRBV10-1 and TRBJ1-6; D call uncertain. Germline values: CDR1 WNHNN, CDR2 SYGVQD (reference sequence). The CDR3 is made up of 10 amino acids. The V end was cut by 11 bases, the J end by 8 bases, with 7 bases between. CDR3 DNA: TGCGCCCCGAGGGATTCACCCCTCCACTTT. It specifies CAPRDSPLHF.

This sequence joins TRBV5-4 and TRBJ2-7; D may be TRBD1 (7 bases). The V end was cut by 5 bases, the J end by 1 base, with 19 bases between. CDR3 length: 16 amino acids. CDR1 is SGHNT and CDR2 is YYREEE in the germline V gene (reference sequence). CDR3 nucleotide sequence: TGTGCCAGCAGACGGACCGCAGGGGGGATTTCCTACGAGCAGTACTTC. Encoded protein: CASRRTAGGISYEQYF. Variable domain in full (rest from reference TRBV5-4 and TRBJ2-7): ETGVTQSPTHLIKTRGQQVTLRCSSQSGHNTVSWYQQALGQGPQFIFQYYREEENGRGNFPPRFSGLQFPNYSSELNVNALELDDSALYLCASRRTAGGISYEQYFGPGTRLTVT.

Comments on this clone: One junction end does not reproduce the germline sequence, and a read error may be involved. The chain joins TRBV10-1 to TRBJ2-1; 8 bases map to TRBD1. The CDR3 spans 12 residues. The V gene's germline CDR1 is WNHNN and CDR2 SYGVQD (reference sequence). DNA of the CDR3: TGCGCCAGCAGTGAGCGTGGGGACAGGCCCCTCTTC. This encodes CASSERGDRPLF.

Points on this clone: Within the sample, other DNA sequences also encode this same CDR3. The chain uses TRBV9 and TRBJ2-7; TRBD1 is a possible D gene (6 bases). Per germline, CDR1 SGDLS and CDR2 YYNGEE. This CDR3 comprises 15 residues. The V end lost 2 bases, the J end lost 0 bases, and 12 bases lay between the germline ends. The CDR3: CASSVGHLSSYEQYF. CDR3 nucleotides: TGTGCCAGCAGCGTGGGACACCTGAGCTCCTACGAGCAGTACTTC.

The rearrangement joins TRBV27 to TRBJ2-3; D call uncertain. Per germline, CDR1 MNHEY and CDR2 SMNVEV (reference sequence). V gave up 4 bases and J gave up 8 bases, with 10 bases separating them. The CDR3 contains 12 residues. The DNA for the CDR3 is TGTGCCAGCAGTTCCTCTGCGCCTACGCAGTATTTT. Residues: CASSSSAPTQYF.

This sequence joins TRBV15 and TRBJ1-1; possible D gene TRBD1, 6 bases. Trimming shortened V by 6 bases and J by 1 base, and 12 bases separated the two germline ends. The CDR3 extends over 14 amino acids. The germline gives CDR1 LNHNV, CDR2 YYDKDF (reference sequence). In DNA form, the CDR3 reads TGTGCCACCAGTATGGACAGAAGGAACACTGAAGCTTTCTTT. Its protein is CATSMDRRNTEAFF.

J is TRBJ1-5 and V is TRBV6-5; D gene ambiguous. The CDR3 spans 16 residues. CDR1 and CDR2 (germline): MNHEY, SVGAGI. V dropped 0 bases and J dropped 9 bases, with 18 bases sitting between them. The CDR3 DNA reads TGTGCCAGCAGTTACTCCCCCCCCCGGGGTCGGATGCCCCAGCATTTT. Translation gives CASSYSPPRGRMPQHF.

This clone occurred once. This rearrangement joins TRBV7-3 to TRBJ2-1; D might be TRBD2 (5 bases). The CDR3 sequence is 16 residues long. V gave up 4 bases and J gave up 1 base, with 14 bases separating them. The germline V gene has CDR1 SGHTA and CDR2 FQGTGA. The CDR3 region has the DNA TGTGCCAGCAGCTCCCGAGGAGCGGTTTCCTACAATGAGCAGTTCTTC. Protein: CASSSRGAVSYNEQFF. Full variable domain (rest looked up from reference TRBV7-3 and TRBJ2-1): GAGVSQTPSNKVTEKGKYVELRCDPISGHTALYWYRQSLGQGPEFLIYFQGTGAADDSGLPNDRFFAVRPEGSVSTLKIQRTERGDSAVYLCASSSRGAVSYNEQFFGPGTRLTVL.

CDR3: CASSPRRAYGYTF. CDR3 in DNA: TGTGCCAGTTCCCCCCGCAGGGCCTATGGCTACACCTTC. This rearrangement joins TRBV19 to TRBJ1-2; a weak D match, TRBD1 (5 bases). V was clipped by 8 bases and J by 4 bases, with 14 bases between them. Germline CDR1 LNHDA, CDR2 SQIVND (reference sequence). The CDR3 spans 13 residues.